A single sample gave rise to the 6 T cell receptor beta chains below, sequenced in a study of blood T cell repertoires in COVID-19. Using immunoSEQ multiplex PCR, the repertoire was profiled, and TCRdb retains in-frame clones only, with some absent. Found here are about 340,000 clones, 86% of them singletons; the top ten hold about 7.1%. Sequencing input: peripheral blood. The receptors here all came from a woman aged 60-75 years with COVID-19, enrolled during active disease.

This rearrangement joins TRBV4-1 to TRBJ1-3; D unresolved. Germline V lookup: CDR1 MGHRA, CDR2 YSYEKL. Between the trimmed V and J ends, which lost 0 bases and 1 base, there was a span of 10 bases. The CDR3 is 16 residues long. This chain's CDR3 is CASSQDRLASGNTIYF. The CDR3, as DNA: TGCGCCAGCAGCCAAGACAGGCTGGCGTCTGGAAACACCATATATTTT.

CDR3 region: CASSRGTGDGYTF. Written as DNA, the CDR3 is TGTGCCAGCAGCCGCGGGACAGGGGATGGCTACACCTTC. V is TRBV6-5 and J is TRBJ1-2; TRBD1 matches 10 bases. The CDR3 sequence is 13 residues long. CDR1 is MNHEY, CDR2 SVGAGI, per germline. V lost 6 bases and J lost 6; bases outside the gene matches: 4.

This clone was seen a handful of times. The gene calls are TRBV5-6 and TRBJ2-2; TRBD2 matches 8 bases. Germline loops: CDR1 SGHDT, CDR2 YYEEEE. This CDR3 region has 14 residues. V trimming: 5 bases; J trimming: 4 bases; junction bases outside the gene matches: 4. The CDR3, as DNA: TGTGCCAGCAGATTCGCGGGGGGCACCGGGGAGCTGTTTTTT. Amino acids: CASRFAGGTGELFF.

The chain's CDR3 is CAIKGTGGSQPQHF. CDR3 nucleotides: TGTGCCATCAAGGGGACAGGGGGCTCTCAGCCCCAGCATTTT. The V gene is TRBV10-3, the J gene TRBJ1-5; 12 bases line up with TRBD1. Germline CDR1 reads ENHRY; CDR2 reads SYGVKD. There are 14 residues in the CDR3. Trimming at V came to 7 bases and at J to 6 bases, leaving 4 bases not matched to a gene.

CDR3 bases: TGTGCCACTGGGACAGGGGGCTGGGGCTACACCTTC. It encodes CATGTGGWGYTF. J is TRBJ1-2 and V is TRBV2; 12 bases fit TRBD1. Trimming cost V 10 bases and J 8 bases; bases outside gene matches: 5. The CDR3 spans 12 residues. Germline V gives CDR1 SNHLY, CDR2 FYNNEI.

CDR3 sequence: CASSSPGQSYGYTF. The CDR3 region has the DNA TGTGCCAGTAGTAGCCCGGGACAGTCCTATGGCTACACCTTC. This chain connects TRBV19 to TRBJ1-2; 7 bases fit TRBD1. Looked up from germline, CDR1 is LNHDA and CDR2 is SQIVND (reference sequence). With V trimmed by 4 bases and J by 4 bases, 6 bases remained unmatched. The CDR3 has 14 residues.